This T cell receptor beta chain was documented in a study of shared clonotypes between healthy human individuals. As for this clone: The antigen is unknown.

General observations from the study: Non-shared clonotypes showed lower generation probabilities than clonotypes common to all four donors. At large depth, rarefaction still showed sorted-subset sequencing to be incomplete.

Execution of the assay was at deep level. How the authors handled the data: Owing to the provision of junction-only sequences devoid of quality scores by immunoSEQ, filtering differed. Sequencing was performed with immunoSEQ multiplex PCR; in TCRdb, only in-frame clones are kept and a portion is missing. Clonal size and the V and J genes are those of that table, whereas D and trimming came from the DNA. The sample records about 2.4 million clones, about 92% being singletons. The germline CDR1 and CDR2 sequences are MNHNS and SASEGT. The V end lost 5 bases, the J end lost 0 bases, and 11 bases lay between the germline ends. The CDR3 is 15 amino acids.

This rearrangement joins TRBV6-1 to TRBJ2-1; possibly TRBD2 for D (5 bases). The material sequenced was naive CD4+ T cells sorted from blood. The subset here: CD45RA+ positively selected. This receptor was obtained from a man younger than 35 in good health. The CDR3 DNA follows: TGTGCCAGCAGTAATAGCGTGGGCTCCTACAATGAGCAGTTCTTC. This codes for CASSNSVGSYNEQFF.